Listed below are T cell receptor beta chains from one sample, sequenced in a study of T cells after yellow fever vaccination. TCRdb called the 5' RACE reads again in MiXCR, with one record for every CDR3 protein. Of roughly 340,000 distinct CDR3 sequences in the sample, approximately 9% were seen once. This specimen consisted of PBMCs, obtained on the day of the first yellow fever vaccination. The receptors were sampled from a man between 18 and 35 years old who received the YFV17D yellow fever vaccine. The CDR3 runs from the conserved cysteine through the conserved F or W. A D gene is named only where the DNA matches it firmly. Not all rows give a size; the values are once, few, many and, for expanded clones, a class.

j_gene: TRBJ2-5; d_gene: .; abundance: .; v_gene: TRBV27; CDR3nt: TGTGCCAGCAGTCCTCATCCGAGGGGGGGGGCGGGAGAGACCCAGTACTTC; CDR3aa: CASSPHPRGGAGETQYF
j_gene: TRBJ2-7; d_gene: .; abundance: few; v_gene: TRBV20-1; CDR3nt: TGCAGTGCTAGAGTAGAACCCTCCTACGAGCAGTACTTC; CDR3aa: CSARVEPSYEQYF
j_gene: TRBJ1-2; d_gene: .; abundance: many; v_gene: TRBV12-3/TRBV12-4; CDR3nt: TGTGCCAGCAGTTTAGAAGACTATGGCTACACCTTC; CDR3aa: CASSLEDYGYTF
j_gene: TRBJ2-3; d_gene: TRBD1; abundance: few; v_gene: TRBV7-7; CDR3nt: TGTGCCAGCAGCTTGGACAGGTCGGGGGATACGCAGTATTTT; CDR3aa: CASSLDRSGDTQYF
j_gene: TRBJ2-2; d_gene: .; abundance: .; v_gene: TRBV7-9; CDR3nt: TGTGCCAGCAGCTCCGAAGTTTCGACCGGGGAGCTGTTTTTT; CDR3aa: CASSSEVSTGELFF
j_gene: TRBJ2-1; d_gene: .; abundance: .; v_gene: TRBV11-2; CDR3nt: TGTGCCAGCAGCCCCTATCCCGGGGGGCCGGGCGATGAGCAGTTCTTC; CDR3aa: CASSPYPGGPGDEQFF
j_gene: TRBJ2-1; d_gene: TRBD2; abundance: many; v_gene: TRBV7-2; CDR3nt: TGTGCCAGCAGCTCCCAGGGACAGCGGACTAGCGGGGGTTCCTCCTACAATGAGCAGTTCTTC; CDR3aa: CASSSQGQRTSGGSSYNEQFF
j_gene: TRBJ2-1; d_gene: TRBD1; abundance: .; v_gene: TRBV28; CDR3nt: TGTGCCAGCAGTTTGGGACAGGGGGCCGATGAGCAGTTCTTC; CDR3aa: CASSLGQGADEQFF
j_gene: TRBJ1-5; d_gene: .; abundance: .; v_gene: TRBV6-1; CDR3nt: TGTGCCAGCAGTGAATCCCATGGCGGTTTGGCGCCCCAGCATTTT; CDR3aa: CASSESHGGLAPQHF
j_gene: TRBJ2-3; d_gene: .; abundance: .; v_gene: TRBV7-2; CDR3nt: TGTGCCAGCAGCTTATGGGCCAGGGCGGGCCCAGATACGCAGTATTTT; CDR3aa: CASSLWARAGPDTQYF
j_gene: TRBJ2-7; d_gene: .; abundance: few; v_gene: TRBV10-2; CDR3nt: TGCGCCAGCAGGGTTCCGAAAGGGTCCTCCTACGAGCAGTACTTC; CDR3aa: CASRVPKGSSYEQYF
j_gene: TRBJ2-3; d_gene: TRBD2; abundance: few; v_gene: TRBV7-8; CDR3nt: TGTGCCAGCAGCTTAGAAGGGCGGGGGGCCCCAGATACGCAGTATTTT; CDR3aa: CASSLEGRGAPDTQYF
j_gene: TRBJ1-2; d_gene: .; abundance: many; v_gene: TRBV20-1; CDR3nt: TGCAGTGCTAGTGAGACAGTGTATGGCTACACCTTC; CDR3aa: CSASETVYGYTF
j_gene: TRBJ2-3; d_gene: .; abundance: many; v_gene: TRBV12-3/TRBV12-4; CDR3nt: TGTGCCAGCAGCCCCGGGGTAGGAACGCAGTATTTT; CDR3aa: CASSPGVGTQYF
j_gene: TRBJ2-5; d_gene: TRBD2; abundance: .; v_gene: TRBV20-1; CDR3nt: TGCAGTGCTAGAAACGCGGGGGGCCCGGAGACCCAGTACTTC; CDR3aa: CSARNAGGPETQYF
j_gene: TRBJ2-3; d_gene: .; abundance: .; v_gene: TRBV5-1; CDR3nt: TGCGCCAGCAGCTTGGAGGGCAGGGGGGGCACAGATACGCAGTATTTT; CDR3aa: CASSLEGRGGTDTQYF
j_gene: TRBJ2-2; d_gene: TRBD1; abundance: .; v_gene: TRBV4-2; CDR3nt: TGTGCCAGCAGCCGACCGGGACAGGGGGCTTCCACCGGGGAGCTGTTTTTT; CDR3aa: CASSRPGQGASTGELFF
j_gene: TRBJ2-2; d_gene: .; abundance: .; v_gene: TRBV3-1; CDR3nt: TGTGCCAGCAGCCAAGACGGCAACACCGGGGAGCTGTTTTTT; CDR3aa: CASSQDGNTGELFF
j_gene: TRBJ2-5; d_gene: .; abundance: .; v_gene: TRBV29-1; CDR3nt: TGCAGCGTTGAGCAGGGCCCCTTATGGGGAGAGACCCAGTACTTC; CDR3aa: CSVEQGPLWGETQYF
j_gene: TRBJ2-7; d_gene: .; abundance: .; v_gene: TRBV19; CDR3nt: TGTGCCAGTAGTATAGGGACAGTCTCCTACGAGCAGTACTTC; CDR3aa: CASSIGTVSYEQYF
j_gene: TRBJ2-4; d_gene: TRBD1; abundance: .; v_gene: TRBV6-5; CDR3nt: TGTGCCAGCAGTTGGGACAGGGAGGGAAACATTCAGTACTTC; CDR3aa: CASSWDREGNIQYF
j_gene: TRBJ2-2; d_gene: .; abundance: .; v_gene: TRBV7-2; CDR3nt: TGTGCCAGCAGCTCCGGACTAAAGAACACCGGGGAGCTGTTTTTT; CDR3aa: CASSSGLKNTGELFF